The next 5 T cell receptor beta chains were all read from a single sample in a study of T cells and Merkel cell carcinoma outcomes. Using immunoSEQ multiplex PCR, the repertoire was profiled, and TCRdb retains in-frame clones only, with some absent. The sample includes approximately 6,100 clones, about 80% of them seen just once. The sample comprised tumor tissue from Merkel cell carcinoma. All receptors come from a human donor with Merkel cell carcinoma.

The chain employs TRBV6-5 and TRBJ1-1; unclear D gene. Germline V gene data show CDR1 as MNHEY and CDR2 as SVGAGI. The CDR3 loop spans 12 amino acids. Trimming cost V 2 bases and J 7 bases, with 8 bases left between them. For the CDR3, the DNA is TGTGCCAGCAGTTACCTAGGCGATGAAGCTTTCTTT. Translating it yields CASSYLGDEAFF.

This clone was found a few times. The rearrangement links TRBV30 to TRBJ1-6; 8 bases are shared with TRBD1. The germline gives CDR1 GTSNPN, CDR2 SVGIG (reference sequence). The V gene end was trimmed by 0 bases and the J gene end by 6 bases; junction bases not matched to a gene: 4. The CDR3 spans 15 residues. This CDR3 is CAWSVGQGANSPLHF. CDR3 nucleotide sequence: TGTGCCTGGAGTGTTGGCCAGGGGGCTAATTCACCCCTCCACTTT. The full variable domain, rest sourced from reference TRBV30 and TRBJ1-6, is SQTIHQWPATLVQPVGSPLSLECTVEGTSNPNLYWYRQAAGRGLQLLFYSVGIGQISSEVPQNLSASRPQDRQFILSSKKLLLSDSGFYLCAWSVGQGANSPLHFGNGTRLTVT.

This rearrangement joins TRBV7-9 to TRBJ2-7, with TRBD1 matching over 8 bases. Germline V CDR1 and CDR2: SEHNR, FQNEAQ (reference sequence). The CDR3 loop spans 14 amino acids. Losses at the gene ends were 1 base for V and 6 bases for J; bases not matched to a gene: 5. CDR3 protein: CASSLVGQGSEQYF. CDR3 coding DNA: TGTGCCAGCAGCTTAGTAGGACAGGGAAGCGAGCAGTACTTC.

CDR3 bases: TGCGCCAGCAGCCACCGGGACAGGTCCTTCTCTGGGGCCAACGTCCTGACTTTC. This sequence encodes CASSHRDRSFSGANVLTF. This sequence joins TRBV4-1 and TRBJ2-6; TRBD1 agrees at 8 bases. The CDR3 is 18 amino acids. V was clipped by 3 bases and J by 0 bases; unmatched bases: 7. From germline, CDR1 is MGHRA and CDR2 YSYEKL.

This clone was seen a handful of times. The chain recombines TRBV2 with TRBJ2-7, with D perhaps assigned TRBD1 or TRBD2 (5 bases each). The germline V gene has CDR1 SNHLY and CDR2 FYNNEI. V lost 6 bases, J lost 2 bases, and 11 bases lay in between. The CDR3 covers 13 residues. CDR3 amino acids: CASRTGQTYEQYF. CDR3 bases: TGTGCCAGCAGGACGGGGCAGACCTACGAGCAGTACTTC.